The 3 T cell receptor beta chains given below trace back to one sample, sequenced in a study of T cell responses to AZD1222 COVID-19 vaccine. Profiled with immunoSEQ multiplex PCR; TCRdb holds only in-frame clones, not every one. In the table there are 100,000 to 150,000 clones, 88% of which are singletons. The sample was peripheral blood, taken on day 0 of AZD1222 vaccination. These receptors were collected from an adult in good health.

V is TRBV5-1 and J is TRBJ2-5; TRBD2 agrees at 10 bases. CDR1 SGHRS and CDR2 YFSETQ come from the germline V gene. This CDR3 region has 14 residues. V dropped 4 bases and J dropped 5; count of bases not matched to a gene: 5. The CDR3 nucleotides are TGCGCCAGCAGCCAAGGACTAGCGGCGGAGACCCAGTACTTC. This encodes CASSQGLAAETQYF.

This chain connects TRBV19 to TRBJ1-4; 7 bases agree with TRBD1. The CDR3 contains 16 residues. The germline V gene encodes CDR1 LNHDA and CDR2 SQIVND (reference sequence). V shed 3 bases and J 3 bases; nucleotides not matched to a gene: 7. The chain's CDR3 is CASSIPTGESNEKLFF. For the CDR3, the DNA is TGTGCCAGTAGTATCCCCACAGGGGAATCTAATGAAAAACTGTTTTTT.

The chain recombines TRBV7-8 with TRBJ1-3, with no clear D. Deletions cut 5 bases from V and 0 bases from J, with 2 bases between. This CDR3 has 12 amino acids. Per germline, CDR1 SGHVS and CDR2 FQNEAQ. In DNA form, the CDR3 reads TGTGCCAGCAGCCTCTCTGGAAACACCATATATTTT. As protein: CASSLSGNTIYF.